Given below is one TCR beta chain in context. Each CDR3 protein is one row after TCRdb ran MiXCR on the RT-PCR reads. The table has a few hundred thousand distinct CDR3 sequences, 38% seen once; the top ten hold around 10%. This record comes from a study of patients and donors after allogeneic stem cell transplantation. There are 12 residues in the CDR3. The V end lost 0 bases, the J end lost 7 bases, and 9 bases lay between the germline ends. Germline CDR1 is SQVTM and CDR2 is ANQGSEA. The rearrangement links TRBV29-1 to TRBJ2-5; D not resolved. This receptor was identified in a human donor who was either an allogeneic HSCT recipient or a stem cell or donor lymphocyte infusion donor (not recorded which). It is not recorded whose cells these are; they may come from a transplant donor. Sequences were obtained from blood, either unsorted or a sorted T cell fraction (not recorded which). In DNA, the CDR3 is TGCAGCGTTGAAGATCCCTTGGGGACCCAGTACTTC. Amino acids: CSVEDPLGTQYF.